These T cell receptor beta chains were read from a single sample in a study of blood T cell repertoires in COVID-19. This table comes from immunoSEQ multiplex PCR, and its TCRdb copy is limited to in-frame clones, with some not included. Here the sample spans roughly 250,000 clones, roughly 80% being singletons. The sample taken for sequencing was peripheral blood. These receptors originate from a woman aged 80 or over with active or convalescent COVID-19. CDR3s leave out the opening cysteine and the closing phenylalanine or tryptophan. D genes are given only for firm matches.

cdr3_aa v_call d_call
ASSPLPGQTNTEAF TRBV18 TRBD1
ASSFGQGARETQY TRBV5-5 TRBD1
ASSYRTGAREKLF TRBV6-5 TRBD1
ASRDGTNVNNEQF TRBV5-1 TRBD2
ASSPPSTGLSEAF TRBV19 NA
ASSHGTGSPYEQY TRBV28 TRBD1
ASSLQQGTTEAF TRBV7-9 NA
ASSYGQSNTEAF TRBV6-5 NA
ASISSSSSTDTQY TRBV2 NA
ASRATSGGAKYEQY TRBV2 TRBD2
ASSDGGHQF TRBV10-1 NA
ASSSQGWDEQF TRBV27 NA
ASSQYTGLAGGRSSDTQY TRBV3-1/TRBV3-2 TRBD2
ASSTGLAVGEQY TRBV19 TRBD2
ASSVGTVYSGLNEQF TRBV9 NA
AWTGWVVNGYT TRBV30 NA
AISGGPGQNYEQY TRBV10-3 TRBD1
ASSLAGTPKYEQY TRBV18 NA
ASSQDGTGDDEQY TRBV4-1 TRBD1
ASSEATSVQF TRBV6-1 TRBD2
ASSLAGRGEKLF TRBV5-4 NA
ASSQEQGFAEAF TRBV3-1/TRBV3-2 TRBD1
ASRAAGETQY TRBV7-9 NA
ASSLGGGLKQF TRBV5-6 NA
ASRLQEVSYEQY TRBV6-5 NA
ASSLEPGSNTEAF TRBV11-2 NA
ASSVTKNTGELF TRBV2 NA
ASSLNGGPNEKLF TRBV5-1 NA
ASSPATNEKLF TRBV27 NA
ASSGGLAGERNTGELF TRBV6-1 TRBD2
AWSVNTYNEQF TRBV30 NA
ASRLHQKDRGRSPLH TRBV3-1/TRBV3-2 NA
ASSAARMNTEAF TRBV5-8 NA
ASRISGGEGEQF TRBV5-4 TRBD2